Below, 27 T cell receptor beta chains from the same sample are listed, as sequenced in a study of blood T cell repertoires in COVID-19. Using immunoSEQ multiplex PCR, the repertoire was profiled, and TCRdb retains in-frame clones only, with some absent. Here the sample spans under 150,000 clones, approximately 81% being singletons. The specimen was peripheral blood. These receptors all stem from a man in his fifties or sixties with acute or convalescent COVID-19.

In this sample, this clone turned up a few times. The chain recombines TRBV4-2 with TRBJ2-1, with TRBD2 matching 9 bases. CDR3 size: 16 residues. V was pared by 2 bases and J by 7 bases, with 9 bases of the junction left unmatched. Germline V gene lookup returns CDR1 LGHNA and CDR2 YNFKEQ. The CDR3 loop is CASSQFISGGQNEQFF. The CDR3 region has the DNA TGTGCCAGCAGCCAATTTATTAGCGGGGGTCAAAATGAGCAGTTCTTC.

The chain joins TRBV5-1 to TRBJ2-3; 8 nucleotides align to TRBD2. Germline loops: CDR1 SGHRS, CDR2 YFSETQ. V gave up 1 base and J gave up 1 base; unmatched junction bases: 2. The CDR3 runs to 15 residues. CDR3 residues: CASSLLRGGTDTQYF. CDR3 bases: TGCGCCAGCAGCTTGTTGCGGGGGGGCACAGATACGCAGTATTTT.

The V call is TRBV7-2, the J call TRBJ2-7, with TRBD2 matching over 10 bases. The V and J ends lost 3 bases and 1 base, in that order; junction bases with no gene match: 3. Per germline, CDR1 SGHTA and CDR2 FQGNSA. The CDR3 has 15 residues. The CDR3 DNA reads TGTGCCAGCAGCTTCGGGACTAGCGTTTCCTACGAGCAGTACGTC. It is translated as CASSFGTSVSYEQYV.

The genes are TRBV28 and TRBJ1-6; the D is unclear. This CDR3 region has 15 residues. V lost 3 bases to trimming and J lost 5 bases, with 11 bases between them. Per germline, CDR1 MDHEN and CDR2 SYDVKM. The CDR3 DNA follows: TGTGCCAGCAGTTTCCCCGGAGGGAATAATTCACCCCTCCACTTT. It is translated as CASSFPGGNNSPLHF.

The genes are TRBV15 and TRBJ1-4, with TRBD1 matching over 10 bases. The CDR3 covers 15 residues. Germline assignment: CDR1 LNHNV and CDR2 YYDKDF (reference sequence). V trimming: 1 base; J trimming: 6 bases; junction bases outside the gene matches: 2. This CDR3 is CATSRAGQGHEKLFF. As DNA, the CDR3 is TGTGCCACCAGCAGAGCGGGACAGGGGCATGAAAAACTGTTTTTT.

The CDR3 DNA is TGTGCCAGCAGGAAAGGACAGGGTAATGAAAAACTGTTTTTT. Amino acids: CASRKGQGNEKLFF. The chain recombines TRBV6-5 with TRBJ1-4; 8 bases fit TRBD1. Germline V gene sequence: CDR1 MNHEY, CDR2 SVGAGI. The CDR3 totals 14 residues. V trimming: 6 bases; J trimming: 4 bases; junction bases outside the gene matches: 4.

V is TRBV4-1 and J is TRBJ1-4; D may be TRBD1 (5 bases). Germline lookup yields CDR1 MGHRA and CDR2 YSYEKL. The CDR3 is 15 amino acids. Trimming pared 3 bases from V and 5 bases from J, leaving 13 bases between. CDR3 sequence (DNA): TGCGCCAGCAGCCAGCTCGACAGCCTAAATGAAAAACTGTTTTTT. This sequence encodes CASSQLDSLNEKLFF.

The chain joins TRBV13 to TRBJ1-5; 7 bases are shared with TRBD1. The CDR3 contains 13 residues. J gave up 9 bases and V 5 bases, and 7 bases lay outside the gene matches. In germline, CDR1 is PRHDT, CDR2 FYEKMQ (reference sequence). This chain's CDR3 is CASSRQGQRPQHF. The CDR3 DNA is TGTGCCAGCAGCCGACAGGGCCAACGGCCCCAGCATTTT.

This chain joins TRBV28 and TRBJ2-7; TRBD1 is a possible D gene (5 bases). The CDR3 loop spans 15 amino acids. Trimming took off 7 bases at V and 4 bases at J, with 20 bases between the two ends. Germline-derived CDR1 and CDR2 are MDHEN and SYDVKM. The CDR3 nucleotides read TGTGCCAGCATCCCTACTGGACAAGCCACGTACGAGCAGTACTTC. It translates to CASIPTGQATYEQYF.

V and J are TRBV24-1 and TRBJ2-3; 8 bases match TRBD1. CDR1 and CDR2 from the germline V gene are KGHDR and SFDVKD. This CDR3 spans 16 amino acids. The junction had 11 bases not matched to a gene; V was cut back by 5 bases and J by 5 bases. DNA of the CDR3: TGTGCCACCAGTGGATCGCAGGGGGCCAGGGGAGATACGCAGTATTTT. Amino acid sequence: CATSGSQGARGDTQYF.

This CDR3 reads CASSPMAGGTDTQYF. CDR3 in DNA: TGTGCCAGCAGCCCGATGGCGGGGGGCACAGATACGCAGTATTTT. The rearrangement uses TRBV5-4 and TRBJ2-3; 7 bases are a match to TRBD2. Germline loops: CDR1 SGHNT, CDR2 YYREEE (reference sequence). V lost 4 bases and J lost 1; bases outside the gene matches: 6. The CDR3 loop spans 15 amino acids.

This clone was picked up a small number of times. This chain uses TRBV2 with TRBJ1-6; a possible D gene is TRBD1 (6 bases). Germline CDR1 SNHLY, CDR2 FYNNEI. This CDR3 region has 14 residues. V lost 6 bases and J lost 13, with 19 bases in between. The CDR3 sequence is CASSDPGTWVPLHF. The CDR3 coding sequence is TGTGCCAGCAGCGACCCCGGGACATGGGTTCCCCTCCACTTT.

This sequence joins TRBV19 and TRBJ1-6, with D tentatively TRBD1 (6 bases). The CDR3 is 15 residues long. Trimming cost V 3 bases and J 5 bases, with 11 bases left between them. Germline CDR1 reads LNHDA; CDR2 reads SQIVND (reference sequence). CDR3 loop: CASSMQGSNNSPLHF. CDR3 coding DNA: TGTGCCAGTAGTATGCAGGGGAGCAATAATTCACCCCTCCACTTT.

This sequence joins TRBV28 and TRBJ2-3; D is uncertain. This CDR3 is 14 amino acids long. The germline CDR1 and CDR2 sequences are MDHEN and SYDVKM. Trimming removed 2 bases from V and 2 bases from J, with 8 bases in between. Written as DNA, the CDR3 is TGTGCCAGCAGTTTACCCGGTTACACAGATACGCAGTATTTT. The encoded protein is CASSLPGYTDTQYF.

The J gene is TRBJ2-5, the V gene TRBV28, with 7 bases aligning to TRBD2. V shed 7 bases, J shed 2 bases, and the junction held 7 bases outside the gene matches. CDR1 is MDHEN and CDR2 is SYDVKM in the germline V gene. The CDR3 is 14 residues long. The CDR3 nucleotides are TGTGCCAGCACCCCTTCGGGGGGACAAGAGACCCAGTACTTC. Its translation: CASTPSGGQETQYF.

The gene calls are TRBV7-6 and TRBJ2-2; no clear D. The CDR3 covers 13 residues. Trimming removed 1 base from V and 6 bases from J, with 6 bases in between. In germline, CDR1 is SGHVS, CDR2 FNYEAQ. DNA of the CDR3: TGTGCCAGCAGCTTAGGGGCCGCCGGGGAGCTGTTTTTT. Translated: CASSLGAAGELFF.

The J gene is TRBJ1-2, the V gene TRBV6-1; D is undetermined. The CDR3 loop spans 14 amino acids. Germline CDR1 MNHNS, CDR2 SASEGT. Trimming stripped 2 bases from V and 4 bases from J, with 11 bases between. This CDR3 is CASSEYGRTYGYTF. For the CDR3, the DNA is TGTGCCAGCAGTGAATACGGTCGAACCTATGGCTACACCTTC.

The chain couples TRBV6-4 to TRBJ2-1, with 10 bases that match TRBD2. Trimming removed 3 bases from V and 14 bases from J; junction bases left unmatched: 10. The CDR3 spans 14 residues. Germline V lookup: CDR1 MRHNA, CDR2 SNTAGT. CDR3 nucleotide sequence: TGTGCCAGCAGTGAGTTCAGCGGGGGGGCCTTGAAGTTCTTC. It translates to CASSEFSGGALKFF.

This chain connects TRBV6-5 to TRBJ2-2, with 8 nucleotides matching TRBD1. The CDR3 has 15 amino acids. The trim removed 6 bases at V and 0 bases at J, leaving 3 bases unmatched. Germline loops: CDR1 MNHEY, CDR2 SVGAGI. As DNA, the CDR3 is TGTGCCAGCAGGTCGACAGGGGCGAACACCGGGGAGCTGTTTTTT. Translating it yields CASRSTGANTGELFF.

The chain's CDR3 is CASSPRTGQNTEAFF. The CDR3 DNA reads TGTGCCAGCTCACCGCGGACAGGACAGAACACTGAAGCTTTCTTT. This chain joins TRBV18 and TRBJ1-1; 7 bases match TRBD1. The CDR3 spans 15 residues. CDR1 is KGHSH, CDR2 LQKENI, per germline. The ends lost 3 bases at V and 1 base at J; junction bases unmatched: 5. Filled out from reference TRBV18 and TRBJ1-1, the complete variable domain reads NAGVMQNPRHLVRRRGQEARLRCSPMKGHSHVYWYRQLPEEGLKFMVYLQKENIIDESGMPKERFSAEFPKEGPSILRIQQVVRGDSAAYFCASSPRTGQNTEAFFGQGTRLTVV.

This clone was detected once. V and J are TRBV5-4 and TRBJ2-1; D may be TRBD1 (5 bases). This CDR3 has 16 amino acids. Germline values: CDR1 SGHNT, CDR2 YYREEE (reference sequence). The V gene lost 0 bases and the J gene lost 6 bases, with 16 bases spanning the gap. The CDR3 protein is CASSLGPGQFINEQFF. In DNA, the CDR3 is TGTGCCAGCAGCTTGGGCCCAGGGCAATTTATCAATGAGCAGTTCTTC. Drawing the rest from reference TRBV5-4 and TRBJ2-1, the complete variable domain is ETGVTQSPTHLIKTRGQQVTLRCSSQSGHNTVSWYQQALGQGPQFIFQYYREEENGRGNFPPRFSGLQFPNYSSELNVNALELDDSALYLCASSLGPGQFINEQFFGPGTRLTVL.

The rearrangement uses TRBV24-1 and TRBJ2-3; 8 bases are a match to TRBD1. The V and J ends lost 0 bases and 6 bases, in that order; junction bases with no gene match: 7. This CDR3 comprises 16 residues. Germline V gene data show CDR1 as KGHDR and CDR2 as SFDVKD. CDR3 amino acids: CATSDLRTGLRDTQYF. DNA for the CDR3: TGTGCCACCAGTGATTTGCGGACAGGGCTTCGGGATACGCAGTATTTT.

V usage is TRBV10-3 and J usage is TRBJ2-5; TRBD1 might be the D (5 bases). CDR1 ENHRY and CDR2 SYGVKD come from the germline V gene. Trimming took off 10 bases at V and 0 bases at J, with 9 bases between the two ends. This CDR3 region has 12 residues. The CDR3 sequence is CANKGDQETQYF. The CDR3, as DNA: TGTGCCAACAAAGGGGACCAAGAGACCCAGTACTTC.

This sequence joins TRBV6-6 and TRBJ1-5, with TRBD1 identical over 8 bases. The V gene's germline CDR1 is MNHNY and CDR2 SVGAGI (reference sequence). V lost 6 bases to trimming and J lost 5 bases; unmatched junction nucleotides: 9. The CDR3 is 15 amino acids. The CDR3 region has the DNA TGTGCCAGCAGCCTTGGACAGGGAGGGTATCAGCCCCAGCATTTT. Its translation: CASSLGQGGYQPQHF.

The chain employs TRBV15 and TRBJ1-2, with D tentatively TRBD1 (5 bases). Germline loops: CDR1 LNHNV, CDR2 YYDKDF (reference sequence). V shed 2 bases and J shed 2 bases, with 6 bases lying between them. This CDR3 is 13 amino acids long. CDR3 in amino acids: CATSRNRNYGYTF. The DNA for the CDR3 is TGTGCCACCAGCAGAAACAGGAACTATGGCTACACCTTC. Combining the CDR3 with reference TRBV15 and TRBJ1-2 gives the whole variable domain DAMVIQNPRYQVTQFGKPVTLSCSQTLNHNVMYWYQQKSSQAPKLLFHYYDKDFNNEADTPDNFQSRRPNTSFCFLDIRSPGLGDTAMYLCATSRNRNYGYTFGSGTRLTVV.

The chain has TRBV19 and TRBJ2-2; tentatively, D is TRBD1 (5 bases). CDR1 and CDR2 (germline): LNHDA, SQIVND (reference sequence). Deletions cut 5 bases from V and 7 bases from J, with 8 bases between. This CDR3 spans 12 amino acids. The CDR3 sequence is CASSHRGGELFF. CDR3 DNA sequence: TGTGCCAGTAGTCATAGGGGCGGGGAGCTGTTTTTT.

This clone occurred once. The chain has TRBV3-1 (or the pseudogene TRBV3-2) and TRBJ1-4; D is uncertain. This CDR3 contains 18 residues. V was clipped by 1 base and J by 0 bases, with 15 bases between them. Germline V gives CDR1 LGHDT, CDR2 YNNKEL (reference sequence). Here the CDR3 reads CASSQVSGRDATNEKLFF. CDR3 DNA: TGTGCCAGCAGCCAAGTTTCCGGGAGGGATGCAACTAATGAAAAACTGTTTTTT.